The next 20 T cell receptor beta chains were all read from a single sample in a study of CD8+ T cells in alopecia areata. RNA extraction and reverse transcription yielded cDNA as sequencing template. Only in-frame clones appear in the TCRdb table, and some are missing; sequencing was by immunoSEQ multiplex PCR. The table lists some 100,000 clones, more than 30% of them singletons. Input material: CD4+ T cells sorted from blood. These receptors were collected from a human donor with alopecia areata.

This clone has just a few counts. The chain has TRBV7-9 and TRBJ2-5; D is perhaps TRBD1 (6 bases). This CDR3 comprises 15 residues. Germline V gene data show CDR1 as SEHNR and CDR2 as FQNEAQ (reference sequence). The ends were cut back, 7 bases at V and 4 bases at J, with 19 bases in the middle. The CDR3 region has the DNA TGTGCCAGCACCCGCGGTCGGACAGCCTTAGAGACCCAGTACTTC. It yields the protein CASTRGRTALETQYF.

The chain is built from TRBV4-3 and TRBJ2-6; a possible D gene is TRBD1 (6 bases). With 5 bases removed from V and 4 bases from J, the gap between germline ends came to 15 bases. The CDR3 consists of 16 residues. Germline V CDR1 and CDR2: LGHNA, YSLEER. Here the CDR3 reads CASSETGSAGANVLTF. Written as DNA, the CDR3 is TGCGCCAGCAGCGAAACAGGGTCAGCCGGGGCCAACGTCCTGACTTTC.

The genes are TRBV29-1 and TRBJ2-7; 10 bases fit TRBD1. V shed 4 bases and J 3 bases; nucleotides not matched to a gene: 6. This CDR3 is built from 14 residues. CDR1 and CDR2 from the germline V gene are SQVTM and ANQGSEA. CDR3: CSVARDRGGYEQYF. The CDR3 bases are TGCAGCGTTGCCCGGGACAGGGGAGGCTACGAGCAGTACTTC.

This clone appeared a few times. The chain has TRBV28 and TRBJ2-2; D is undetermined. This CDR3 is built from 11 residues. Germline V gene lookup returns CDR1 MDHEN and CDR2 SYDVKM. V lost 2 bases, J lost 7 bases, and 2 bases lay in between. The DNA of the CDR3 is TGTGCCAGCAGTTTAAACGGGGAGCTGTTTTTT. Translating it yields CASSLNGELFF.

This clone was observed a few times. V gene TRBV29-1 combines with J gene TRBJ2-2; D gene unclear. Trimming pared 4 bases from V and 3 bases from J, leaving 9 bases between. The CDR3 runs to 13 residues. Germline CDR1 SQVTM, CDR2 ANQGSEA. In nucleotides, the CDR3 is TGCAGCGTTGGAGCCGGTTACACCGGGGAGCTGTTTTTT. It translates to CSVGAGYTGELFF.

This clone was found a few times. This chain joins TRBV7-9 and TRBJ2-7; 7 nucleotides agree with TRBD1. In germline, CDR1 is SEHNR, CDR2 FQNEAQ (reference sequence). This CDR3 is built from 15 residues. With 1 base clipped from V and 3 bases from J, the junction kept 6 bases outside the gene matches. The CDR3: CASSLGYRGFYEQYF. CDR3 sequence (DNA): TGTGCCAGCAGCTTAGGGTACAGGGGATTCTACGAGCAGTACTTC. Complete variable domain (other parts from reference TRBV7-9 and TRBJ2-7): DTGVSQNPRHKITKRGQNVTFRCDPISEHNRLYWYRQTLGQGPEFLTYFQNEAQLEKSRLLSDRFSAERPKGSFSTLEIQRTEQGDSAMYLCASSLGYRGFYEQYFGPGTRLTVT.

The chain is built from TRBV29-1 and TRBJ1-2; D is uncertain. The CDR3 extends over 12 amino acids. Trimming stripped 3 bases from V and 6 bases from J, with 11 bases between. Germline CDR1 is SQVTM and CDR2 is ANQGSEA. CDR3 in amino acids: CSVEVGLDGYTF. The CDR3 nucleotides are TGCAGCGTTGAGGTTGGGCTGGATGGCTACACCTTC.

This clone was counted a few times. V is TRBV30 and J is TRBJ2-7, with a weak D call TRBD2 (6 bases). The V end lost 0 bases, the J end lost 2 bases, and 14 bases lay between the germline ends. CDR1 is GTSNPN and CDR2 is SVGIG in the germline V gene (reference sequence). The CDR3 has 15 residues. DNA of the CDR3: TGTGCCTGGAGTGTCCCGGGCAGGACTACCTACGAGCAGTACTTC. Amino acid sequence: CAWSVPGRTTYEQYF.

This clone came up a few times. The rearrangement uses TRBV7-9 and TRBJ2-2; 9 bases line up with TRBD1. The CDR3 loop spans 17 amino acids. J lost 1 base, V lost 5 bases, and 8 bases had no gene match. Germline V lookup: CDR1 SEHNR, CDR2 FQNEAQ (reference sequence). The CDR3 nucleotides read TGTGCCAGCAGCCTGCCAGGGACAGGGCAGAACACCGGGGAGCTGTTTTTT. This codes for CASSLPGTGQNTGELFF. Filled out from reference TRBV7-9 and TRBJ2-2, the complete variable domain reads DTGVSQNPRHKITKRGQNVTFRCDPISEHNRLYWYRQTLGQGPEFLTYFQNEAQLEKSRLLSDRFSAERPKGSFSTLEIQRTEQGDSAMYLCASSLPGTGQNTGELFFGEGSRLTVL.

In its sample, this clone was seen a few times. The chain couples TRBV7-2 to TRBJ2-3; D assignment may be TRBD1 or TRBD2 (5 bases each). The germline V gene has CDR1 SGHTA and CDR2 FQGNSA. There are 16 residues in the CDR3. Trimming took off 6 bases at V and 0 bases at J, with 16 bases between the two ends. The CDR3 loop is CASSLRGSVSTDTQYF. The DNA for the CDR3 is TGTGCCAGCAGTCTTAGGGGTAGCGTCAGCACAGATACGCAGTATTTT.

The rearrangement links TRBV30 to TRBJ2-3, with 10 bases that match TRBD2. Germline V lookup: CDR1 GTSNPN, CDR2 SVGIG (reference sequence). V gave up 2 bases and J gave up 5 bases; unmatched junction bases: 4. The CDR3 is 14 residues long. The DNA for the CDR3 is TGTGCCTGGAGTCTGTTAGCGGGAGGAGATACGCAGTATTTT. Translated: CAWSLLAGGDTQYF.

This chain connects TRBV29-1 to TRBJ2-2; D may be TRBD1 or TRBD2 (6 bases each). The CDR3 has 15 amino acids. CDR1 is SQVTM and CDR2 is ANQGSEA in the germline V gene. V shed 4 bases and J shed 2 bases, with 14 bases lying between them. CDR3 sequence (DNA): TGCAGCGTTGGTTCGAAGGGGGGCAACACCGGGGAGCTGTTTTTT. It encodes CSVGSKGGNTGELFF.

This sequence joins TRBV2 and TRBJ1-2; D remains unclear. This CDR3 spans 14 amino acids. V was cut by 0 bases and J by 2 bases, with 7 bases left in between. CDR1 and CDR2 (germline): SNHLY, FYNNEI. The CDR3 sequence is CASSEARVNYGYTF. DNA for the CDR3: TGTGCCAGCAGTGAAGCGCGAGTGAACTATGGCTACACCTTC.

The CDR3 reads CASRRDRNYGYTF. The CDR3 bases are TGTGCCAGCAGGAGGGACAGAAACTATGGCTACACCTTC. The genes are TRBV6-5 and TRBJ1-2, with 7 bases that match TRBD1. This CDR3 is 13 amino acids long. Looked up from germline, CDR1 is MNHEY and CDR2 is SVGAGI. V was clipped by 6 bases and J by 2 bases; unmatched bases: 3.

This clone showed up just a few times. The V and J genes are TRBV30 and TRBJ2-2, with 8 bases lining up with TRBD1. CDR1 is GTSNPN, CDR2 SVGIG, per germline (reference sequence). After removal of 0 bases from V and 0 bases from J, the junction contained 0 bases not matched to a gene. The CDR3 covers 15 residues. Written as DNA, the CDR3 is TGTGCCTGGAGTGTACAGGGGGCGAACACCGGGGAGCTGTTTTTT. It yields the protein CAWSVQGANTGELFF.

The rearrangement uses TRBV30 and TRBJ1-4; TRBD1 is a possible D gene (6 bases). CDR1 and CDR2 (germline): GTSNPN, SVGIG (reference sequence). Trimming took 0 bases from V and 7 from J, leaving 15 bases between them. This CDR3 has 15 amino acids. CDR3 DNA: TGTGCCTGGAGTGTACAGAGGCAGGGGAGTGAAAAACTGTTTTTT. As protein: CAWSVQRQGSEKLFF.

V gene TRBV7-2 combines with J gene TRBJ2-7; 9 bases align to TRBD1. The V gene's germline CDR1 is SGHTA and CDR2 FQGNSA. V lost 6 bases and J lost 3; bases outside the gene matches: 9. The CDR3 consists of 15 residues. As DNA, the CDR3 is TGTGCCAGCAGTCCCAAGGGGACAGGGAACTACGAGCAGTACTTC. It yields the protein CASSPKGTGNYEQYF. Supplemented by reference TRBV7-2 and TRBJ2-7, the full variable domain reads GAGVSQSPSNKVTEKGKDVELRCDPISGHTALYWYRQSLGQGLEFLIYFQGNSAPDKSGLPSDRFSAERTGGSVSTLTIQRTQQEDSAVYLCASSPKGTGNYEQYFGPGTRLTVT.

This clone was seen more than once but under ten times. The rearrangement uses TRBV2 and TRBJ1-2; 7 bases agree with TRBD1. CDR1 and CDR2 (germline): SNHLY, FYNNEI. V shed 6 bases, J shed 8 bases, and the junction held 18 bases outside the gene matches. The CDR3 runs to 16 residues. The CDR3 DNA is TGTGCCAGCAGCGGATCGAAGGGACAGAGCCTCCTCGGCTACACCTTC. This encodes CASSGSKGQSLLGYTF.

V gene TRBV4-2 combines with J gene TRBJ2-2, with 7 nucleotides matching TRBD2. V shed 0 bases and J 6 bases; nucleotides not matched to a gene: 7. This CDR3 has 16 amino acids. Germline lookup yields CDR1 LGHNA and CDR2 YNFKEQ. The CDR3: CASSQEAGVSAGELFF. The DNA for the CDR3 is TGTGCCAGCAGCCAAGAGGCGGGGGTATCGGCCGGGGAGCTGTTTTTT.

This chain links TRBV4-1 with TRBJ2-5; D unresolved. The CDR3 totals 12 residues. CDR1 is MGHRA, CDR2 YSYEKL, per germline. The V gene lost 2 bases and the J gene lost 5 bases, with 6 bases spanning the gap. The CDR3, as DNA: TGCGCCAGCAGCCAATCTAAGGAGACCCAGTACTTC. This gives the protein CASSQSKETQYF.